The 21 T cell receptor beta chains below were found in one sample sequenced in a study of PD-L1 blockade in urothelial cancer. Repertoires were generated with immunoSEQ multiplex PCR, while TCRdb's copy carries only in-frame clones and drops some. The table lists 90,000 to 120,000 clones, around 93% of them singletons. Sequencing was performed on PBMCs, taken around atezolizumab (anti-PD-L1) treatment. These receptors came from a woman at least 80 years old with urothelial cancer.

The chain joins TRBV28 to TRBJ2-1, with 8 bases fitting TRBD2. Trimming at V came to 3 bases and at J to 4 bases, leaving 8 bases not matched to a gene. CDR1 is MDHEN, CDR2 SYDVKM, per germline. This CDR3 region has 16 residues. This CDR3 is CASSLNRGGSYNEQFF. The CDR3 nucleotides read TGTGCCAGCAGTTTGAATCGGGGGGGGTCGTACAATGAGCAGTTCTTC.

The chain combines TRBV7-9 with TRBJ1-1; 8 bases are shared with TRBD1. This CDR3 is 15 amino acids long. V lost 5 bases to trimming and J lost 1 base; unmatched junction nucleotides: 6. Germline V gene data show CDR1 as SEHNR and CDR2 as FQNEAQ (reference sequence). The CDR3 reads CASSPWTGPNTEAFF. In DNA form, the CDR3 reads TGTGCCAGCAGCCCATGGACAGGGCCGAACACTGAAGCTTTCTTT.

J is TRBJ2-5 and V is TRBV28, with D possibly being TRBD1 (6 bases). V dropped 6 bases and J dropped 4 bases, with 12 bases sitting between them. The CDR3 runs 13 residues. Germline values: CDR1 MDHEN, CDR2 SYDVKM. In nucleotides, the CDR3 is TGTGCCAGCAGCCTAGGACAGTTAGAGACCCAGTACTTC. It specifies CASSLGQLETQYF.

This clone was detected only a few times. This chain uses TRBV5-6 with TRBJ2-7; 11 positions agree with TRBD2. In germline, CDR1 is SGHDT, CDR2 YYEEEE. This CDR3 comprises 14 residues. The trim removed 6 bases at V and 6 bases at J, leaving 8 bases unmatched. DNA of the CDR3: TGTGCCAGCACCTCGCGGGGGACTAGCGGCGAGCAGTACTTC. Residues: CASTSRGTSGEQYF.

The V call is TRBV4-2, the J call TRBJ2-4; tentatively, D is TRBD1 (5 bases). The CDR3 contains 15 residues. Germline CDR1 LGHNA, CDR2 YNFKEQ. Deletions cut 0 bases from V and 6 bases from J, with 12 bases between. CDR3 DNA sequence: TGTGCCAGCAGCCAAGATGACAGAGACCGAAACATTCAGTACTTC. This codes for CASSQDDRDRNIQYF.

The chain couples TRBV10-3 to TRBJ1-2, with D possibly being TRBD1 (6 bases). This CDR3 spans 15 amino acids. CDR1 and CDR2 from the germline V gene are ENHRY and SYGVKD. V lost 8 bases and J 7 bases, leaving 23 bases between the germline ends. CDR3 in amino acids: CAIHIGVGAVGGYTF. The DNA for the CDR3 is TGTGCCATCCACATTGGTGTGGGGGCCGTCGGTGGCTACACCTTC.

V and J are TRBV7-9 and TRBJ2-1, with D perhaps TRBD2 (5 bases). Germline V CDR1 and CDR2: SEHNR, FQNEAQ (reference sequence). Trimming removed 5 bases from V and 8 bases from J, with 10 bases in between. The CDR3 sequence is 12 residues long. The CDR3 loop is CASSPQEDEQFF. Written as DNA, the CDR3 is TGTGCCAGCAGCCCCCAGGAGGATGAGCAGTTCTTC.

The chain joins TRBV7-8 to TRBJ1-1; D gene unclear. Trimming stripped 4 bases from V and 1 base from J, with 10 bases between. This CDR3 spans 14 amino acids. Germline CDR1 and CDR2: SGHVS and FQNEAQ. The CDR3, as DNA: TGTGCCAGCAGCTCGAGGCCCCAGAACACTGAAGCTTTCTTT. Translated: CASSSRPQNTEAFF.

The chain has TRBV7-9 and TRBJ2-7; 8 nucleotides agree with TRBD1. With 5 bases clipped from V and 5 bases from J, the junction kept 11 bases outside the gene matches. CDR1 is SEHNR, CDR2 FQNEAQ, per germline (reference sequence). This CDR3 contains 15 residues. The CDR3 nucleotides are TGTGCCAGCAGCCCCCAGGGGGCTTTCGCGAACGAGCAGTACTTC. It is translated as CASSPQGAFANEQYF.

This rearrangement joins TRBV19 to TRBJ2-2, with a weak D call TRBD2 (7 bases). CDR3 length equals 16 residues. Germline CDR1 reads LNHDA; CDR2 reads SQIVND (reference sequence). V shed 6 bases and J shed 1 base, with 15 bases lying between them. In DNA, the CDR3 is TGTGCCAGTAGGGACAGCGGGACGGAGAACACCGGGGAGCTGTTTTTT. The encoded protein is CASRDSGTENTGELFF.

The chain is built from TRBV7-8 and TRBJ2-7; TRBD2 matches 7 bases. V shed 2 bases and J 3 bases; nucleotides not matched to a gene: 16. The CDR3 totals 18 residues. Germline V CDR1 and CDR2: SGHVS, FQNEAQ. The CDR3 spells CASSLKRSGGTALYEQYF. The DNA of the CDR3 is TGTGCCAGCAGCTTAAAGCGGTCCGGGGGGACTGCCCTCTACGAGCAGTACTTC.

This CDR3 reads CASSSPDRGPNEQFF. DNA of the CDR3: TGTGCCAGCAGCTCACCGGACAGGGGTCCCAATGAGCAGTTCTTC. The chain joins TRBV7-8 to TRBJ2-1; TRBD1 agrees at 9 bases. This CDR3 region has 15 residues. CDR1 and CDR2 from the germline V gene are SGHVS and FQNEAQ. V lost 4 bases, J lost 6 bases, and 7 bases stayed unmatched.

The chain uses TRBV9 and TRBJ1-3; 7 bases fit TRBD1. The V and J ends lost 3 bases and 5 bases, in that order; junction bases with no gene match: 5. CDR1 is SGDLS, CDR2 YYNGEE, per germline. This CDR3 has 14 residues. CDR3 sequence (DNA): TGTGCCAGCAGCGCGGGACAGAATCGAAACACCATATATTTT. This codes for CASSAGQNRNTIYF.

The chain employs TRBV10-3 and TRBJ2-7; TRBD1 matches 9 bases. The CDR3 runs 15 residues. The germline CDR1 and CDR2 sequences are ENHRY and SYGVKD. Unmatched junction bases numbered 10, after V lost 6 bases and J lost 4 bases. The CDR3 spells CAIRAGTGLGYEQYF. The CDR3 DNA follows: TGTGCCATCAGAGCCGGGACAGGGTTAGGTTACGAGCAGTACTTC.

The chain has TRBV5-4 and TRBJ1-1; D perhaps matches TRBD1 (5 bases). The germline V and J ends were trimmed by 4 bases and 10 bases, with 23 bases remaining between them. The CDR3 length is 15 residues. Per germline, CDR1 SGHNT and CDR2 YYREEE (reference sequence). The DNA of the CDR3 is TGTGCCAGCAGCCAGGGCCAGAACCCCTTCAGCCCAGCTTTCTTT. Its translation: CASSQGQNPFSPAFF.

The V and J genes are TRBV7-9 and TRBJ1-1; 7 nucleotides match TRBD1. J gave up 5 bases and V 5 bases, and 11 bases lay outside the gene matches. In germline, CDR1 is SEHNR, CDR2 FQNEAQ (reference sequence). The CDR3 spans 15 residues. The CDR3 protein is CASSPQQGLRTEAFF. Here the CDR3 DNA reads TGTGCCAGCAGCCCACAACAGGGGTTGAGAACTGAAGCTTTCTTT.

The rearrangement links TRBV19 to TRBJ1-5, with D possibly TRBD1 on 6 matching bases. Germline assignment: CDR1 LNHDA and CDR2 SQIVND (reference sequence). Trimming removed 8 bases at V and 1 base at J, with 12 bases between. The CDR3 extends over 14 amino acids. CDR3 nucleotides: TGTGCCAGTGGAATACAGGGAAGCAATCAGCCCCAGCATTTT. It encodes CASGIQGSNQPQHF. Based on the CDR3 plus reference TRBV19 and TRBJ1-5, the full variable domain is DGGITQSPKYLFRKEGQNVTLSCEQNLNHDAMYWYRQDPGQGLRLIYYSQIVNDFQKGDIAEGYSVSREKKESFPLTVTSAQKNPTAFYLCASGIQGSNQPQHFGDGTRLSIL.

The V and J genes are TRBV2 and TRBJ1-5; 8 positions agree with TRBD1. The germline CDR1 and CDR2 sequences are SNHLY and FYNNEI. The J segment lost 4 bases and the V segment lost 6 bases, leaving 8 bases of the junction unmatched. The CDR3 consists of 15 residues. As DNA, the CDR3 is TGTGCCAGCAGCCCCGGACAGGGACGGAATCAGCCCCAGCATTTT. Residues: CASSPGQGRNQPQHF.

The rearrangement joins TRBV28 to TRBJ1-5; D is ambiguous. This CDR3 spans 13 amino acids. V was pared by 7 bases and J by 5 bases, with 12 bases between. Per the germline V gene, CDR1 is MDHEN and CDR2 is SYDVKM. In nucleotides, the CDR3 is TGTGCCAGCACCCAGGATACTGATCAGCCCCAGCATTTT. This gives the protein CASTQDTDQPQHF.

The CDR3 reads CASSRGQGHSPLHF. DNA of the CDR3: TGTGCCAGCAGCCGTGGACAGGGTCATTCACCCCTCCACTTT. The V call is TRBV5-6, the J call TRBJ1-6; 8 bases are shared with TRBD1. CDR1 SGHDT and CDR2 YYEEEE come from the germline V gene. V gave up 4 bases and J gave up 8 bases; unmatched junction bases: 5. The CDR3 contains 14 residues.

The gene calls are TRBV19 and TRBJ1-3; no clear D gene. CDR1 and CDR2 from the germline V gene are LNHDA and SQIVND (reference sequence). This CDR3 is built from 14 residues. Trimming pared 5 bases from V and 0 bases from J, leaving 8 bases between. CDR3 DNA: TGTGCCAGTAGTCCGAGTAGCTCTGGAAACACCATATATTTT. Residues: CASSPSSSGNTIYF.